These 28 T cell receptor beta chains were all obtained from the same sample, sequenced in a study of OX40 agonist ivuxolimab in advanced cancers. Assay used: immunoSEQ multiplex PCR; TCRdb lists only in-frame clones, some missing. The table lists tens of thousands of clones, 86% of them singletons. Source: CD4+ or CD8+ T cells sorted from blood, taken in a trial of the OX40 agonist ivuxolimab. These receptors came from an adult with an advanced solid tumor such as melanoma, head and neck, liver or kidney cancer.

The chain links TRBV27 to TRBJ1-6; the match to TRBD1 covers 7 bases. Germline-derived CDR1 and CDR2 are MNHEY and SMNVEV (reference sequence). J gave up 0 bases and V 5 bases, and 16 bases lay outside the gene matches. The CDR3 is 20 amino acids. CDR3 region: CASSPSGHRGFSSYNSPLHF. CDR3 DNA: TGTGCCAGCAGTCCCTCCGGGCACAGGGGCTTTAGCTCCTATAATTCACCCCTCCACTTT.

The chain joins TRBV19 to TRBJ1-2; D might be TRBD1 (5 bases). This CDR3 contains 15 residues. Germline-derived CDR1 and CDR2 are LNHDA and SQIVND (reference sequence). Trimming cost V 3 bases and J 3 bases, with 14 bases left between them. The CDR3 DNA reads as TGTGCCAGTAGTATGGGACGGGAGAACCACTATGGCTACACCTTC. This translates into CASSMGRENHYGYTF.

The V call is TRBV5-1, the J call TRBJ1-1; possible D gene TRBD1, 6 bases. CDR1 SGHRS and CDR2 YFSETQ come from the germline V gene. The V gene lost 1 base and the J gene lost 0 bases, with 16 bases spanning the gap. This CDR3 region has 17 residues. In DNA form, the CDR3 reads TGCGCCAGCAGCTTGTCCACAGGGCGTTCAATGAACACTGAAGCTTTCTTT. Its protein is CASSLSTGRSMNTEAFF.

The chain carries TRBV30 and TRBJ1-3; 9 bases map to TRBD1. V was clipped by 4 bases and J by 0 bases; unmatched bases: 4. From germline, CDR1 is GTSNPN and CDR2 SVGIG (reference sequence). This CDR3 spans 15 amino acids. The CDR3 nucleotides read TGTGCCTGGAACCGGGACAGGGTCTCTGGAAACACCATATATTTT. Amino acid sequence: CAWNRDRVSGNTIYF.

The gene calls are TRBV2 and TRBJ2-3; no reliable D call. This CDR3 has 15 amino acids. V was shortened by 3 bases and J by 1 base, with 11 bases between the two germline ends. CDR1 and CDR2 (germline): SNHLY, FYNNEI. The CDR3 DNA reads TGTGCCAGCAGTGATCGGCTGGGCCGCACAGATACGCAGTATTTT. This codes for CASSDRLGRTDTQYF.

This chain joins TRBV7-2 and TRBJ2-3, with D perhaps matching TRBD1 (5 bases). Germline V gene data show CDR1 as SGHTA and CDR2 as FQGNSA. The CDR3 contains 13 residues. With 3 bases removed from V and 4 bases from J, the gap between germline ends came to 8 bases. CDR3 nucleotide sequence: TGTGCCAGCAGCTTGGTGGGGCCAGATACGCAGTATTTT. Translated, it gives CASSLVGPDTQYF.

This clone was observed a few times. The chain uses TRBV29-1 and TRBJ1-1; 8 bases fit TRBD1. V was pared by 4 bases and J by 6 bases, with 1 base of the junction left unmatched. The CDR3 has 11 residues. Per germline, CDR1 SQVTM and CDR2 ANQGSEA. The CDR3 nucleotides read TGCAGCGTTGCAGGGGGCCCTGAAGCTTTCTTT. This codes for CSVAGGPEAFF.

This clone was seen only a few times. This chain links TRBV11-2 with TRBJ1-1, with D unresolved. Deletions cut 1 base from V and 4 bases from J, with 16 bases between. CDR3 length: 16 residues. Germline assignment: CDR1 SGHAT and CDR2 FQNNGV. This CDR3 reads CASSLARQIHRTEAFF. CDR3 nucleotides: TGTGCCAGCAGCTTAGCGCGGCAGATCCATCGCACTGAAGCTTTCTTT.

A few counts support this clone. The V and J genes are TRBV27 and TRBJ2-1; tentatively, D is TRBD2 (6 bases). The CDR3 runs 16 residues. CDR1 and CDR2 (germline): MNHEY, SMNVEV (reference sequence). V shed 5 bases and J shed 0 bases, with 14 bases lying between them. The CDR3 loop reads CASSAEGESSYNEQFF. The CDR3 DNA is TGTGCCAGCAGTGCGGAGGGTGAGAGCTCCTACAATGAGCAGTTCTTC.

This clone was found once. The J gene is TRBJ2-2, the V gene TRBV6-6, with TRBD1 as a possible D gene (5 bases). CDR1 and CDR2 (germline): MNHNY, SVGAGI (reference sequence). Trimming shortened V by 5 bases and J by 1 base, and 8 bases separated the two germline ends. This CDR3 contains 14 residues. The CDR3 region has the DNA TGTGCCAGCAGTCGCGGACAGAACACCGGGGAGCTGTTTTTT. Amino acids: CASSRGQNTGELFF.

This chain joins TRBV7-2 and TRBJ2-3, with D perhaps TRBD1 or TRBD2 (7 bases each). Per the germline V gene, CDR1 is SGHTA and CDR2 is FQGNSA. This CDR3 contains 14 residues. The V end lost 8 bases, the J end lost 1 base, and 13 bases lay between the germline ends. This chain's CDR3 is CASAGGGRTDTQYF. CDR3 sequence (DNA): TGTGCCAGCGCAGGGGGGGGCCGCACAGATACGCAGTATTTT.

The gene calls are TRBV2 and TRBJ2-5, with D perhaps matching TRBD1 (7 bases). The V and J ends lost 7 bases and 5 bases respectively, with 14 bases between them. From germline, CDR1 is SNHLY and CDR2 FYNNEI. The CDR3 sequence is 13 residues long. The CDR3 coding sequence is TGTGCCAGCAAGGGGGCGGGATGGGAGACCCAGTACTTC. Encoded protein: CASKGAGWETQYF.

The chain has TRBV5-5 and TRBJ1-2; 10 bases line up with TRBD1. The CDR3 contains 14 residues. V lost 0 bases, J lost 4 bases, and 0 bases stayed unmatched. Germline V CDR1 and CDR2: SGHKS, YYEKEE (reference sequence). Here the CDR3 DNA reads TGTGCCAGCAGCTTGGGGGACAGGGGCTATGGCTACACCTTC. Protein sequence: CASSLGDRGYGYTF. The variable domain in full, with the rest retrieved from reference TRBV5-5 and TRBJ1-2, is DAGVTQSPTHLIKTRGQQVTLRCSPISGHKSVSWYQQVLGQGPQFIFQYYEKEERGRGNFPDRFSARQFPNYSSELNVNALLLGDSALYLCASSLGDRGYGYTFGSGTRLTVV.

The genes are TRBV5-6 and TRBJ2-3; no firm D call. Germline CDR1 reads SGHDT; CDR2 reads YYEEEE. Trimming pared 3 bases from V and 2 bases from J, leaving 7 bases between. The CDR3 spans 13 residues. CDR3 sequence: CASSSLVTDTQYF. DNA of the CDR3: TGTGCCAGCAGCTCGTTGGTCACAGATACGCAGTATTTT. The full variable domain, with the rest looked up from reference TRBV5-6 and TRBJ2-3, is DAGVTQSPTHLIKTRGQQVTLRCSPKSGHDTVSWYQQALGQGPQFIFQYYEEEERQRGNFPDRFSGHQFPNYSSELNVNALLLGDSALYLCASSSLVTDTQYFGPGTRLTVL.

The gene calls are TRBV6-5 and TRBJ1-5; D is perhaps TRBD1 (6 bases). Trimming took 6 bases from V and 5 from J, leaving 14 bases between them. This CDR3 region has 14 residues. Germline V gene sequence: CDR1 MNHEY, CDR2 SVGAGI. CDR3 nucleotide sequence: TGTGCCAGCAGCTTAATAGGGGGGGATCAGCCCCAGCATTTT. This encodes CASSLIGGDQPQHF.

V gene TRBV19 combines with J gene TRBJ2-4; 8 bases match TRBD1. CDR3 length: 16 residues. Germline loops: CDR1 LNHDA, CDR2 SQIVND (reference sequence). The V segment lost 0 bases and the J segment 7 bases; nucleotides outside the gene matches: 8. In DNA, the CDR3 is TGTGCCAGTAGTATAGACTCGACAGGGGTCGGGAACATTCAGTACTTC. Protein sequence: CASSIDSTGVGNIQYF.

J is TRBJ1-2 and V is TRBV5-8; no definite D call. V lost 4 bases, J lost 8 bases, and 12 bases lay in between. Germline CDR1 reads SGHTS; CDR2 reads YDEGEE. This CDR3 has 12 residues. CDR3 bases: TGTGCCAGCAGCCCCGGACTGCGGGGCTACACCTTC. Translation gives CASSPGLRGYTF.

This sequence joins TRBV4-3 and TRBJ2-1; tentatively, D is TRBD2 (6 bases). V lost 0 bases and J lost 1, with 13 bases in between. Per the germline V gene, CDR1 is LGHNA and CDR2 is YSLEER. The CDR3 contains 17 residues. CDR3 region: CASSQDPTGASYNEQFF. Here the CDR3 DNA reads TGCGCCAGCAGCCAAGATCCGACGGGAGCTTCCTACAATGAGCAGTTCTTC.

In nucleotides, the CDR3 is TGTGCCAGCCAGTTGGACAGGGAAGCTTTCTTT. Protein product: CASQLDREAFF. The gene calls are TRBV6-5 and TRBJ1-1; 7 bases line up with TRBD1. This CDR3 contains 11 residues. Germline V lookup: CDR1 MNHEY, CDR2 SVGAGI. V lost 8 bases and J lost 8; bases outside the gene matches: 5.

This clone was observed a single time. The chain links TRBV5-6 to TRBJ2-3; D possibly matches TRBD1 or TRBD2 (6 bases each). Trimming took 8 bases from V and 0 from J, leaving 13 bases between them. Germline V CDR1 and CDR2: SGHDT, YYEEEE. The CDR3 spans 14 residues. Here the CDR3 reads CASKTGTSTDTQYF. The CDR3 DNA reads as TGTGCCAGTAAAACAGGGACTAGCACAGATACGCAGTATTTT.

This chain joins TRBV18 and TRBJ2-2, with a possible D match to TRBD1 (6 bases). V gave up 2 bases and J gave up 1 base, with 8 bases separating them. Germline CDR1 reads KGHSH; CDR2 reads LQKENI. The CDR3 sequence is 15 residues long. The CDR3: CASSPGTRNTGELFF. CDR3 coding DNA: TGTGCCAGCTCACCAGGGACAAGGAACACCGGGGAGCTGTTTTTT.

This clone was counted a single time. The chain couples TRBV18 to TRBJ1-5; D is uncertain. The germline V gene encodes CDR1 KGHSH and CDR2 LQKENI. This CDR3 contains 14 residues. V was shortened by 4 bases and J by 0 bases, with 7 bases between the two germline ends. The CDR3 reads CASSQENSNQPQHF. CDR3 nucleotides: TGTGCCAGCTCACAGGAAAATAGCAATCAGCCCCAGCATTTT.

The chain employs TRBV5-1 and TRBJ1-2; the match to TRBD1 covers 11 bases. V was pared by 1 base and J by 6 bases, with 2 bases of the junction left unmatched. The CDR3 extends over 14 amino acids. Germline values: CDR1 SGHRS, CDR2 YFSETQ. Written as DNA, the CDR3 is TGCGCCAGCAGCTTGAAGGGACAGGGGGATGGCTACACCTTC. Amino acid sequence: CASSLKGQGDGYTF.

This clone was found a few times. This chain connects TRBV11-2 to TRBJ1-5; 7 nucleotides line up with TRBD1. V was clipped by 5 bases and J by 2 bases; unmatched bases: 3. This CDR3 region has 14 residues. The germline CDR1 and CDR2 sequences are SGHAT and FQNNGV. In DNA, the CDR3 is TGTGCCAGCAGCACCGGACAGGGCAATCAGCCCCAGCATTTT. Translated: CASSTGQGNQPQHF.

This chain connects TRBV2 to TRBJ1-6, with 7 bases identical to TRBD1. Germline V gives CDR1 SNHLY, CDR2 FYNNEI. This CDR3 has 15 amino acids. The V gene end was trimmed by 7 bases and the J gene end by 6 bases; junction bases not matched to a gene: 9. The CDR3 region is CASILQGSPNSPLHF. The CDR3 DNA reads TGTGCCAGCATCCTACAGGGGTCCCCTAATTCACCCCTCCACTTT.

A remark on this clone: At one of its ends the junction is not consistent with the germline gene, which may arise from a read error. The chain carries TRBV7-7 and TRBJ2-5; 8 bases are a match to TRBD2. The germline V gene has CDR1 SSHAT and CDR2 FNYEAQ (reference sequence). CDR3 length: 14 amino acids. For the CDR3, the DNA is TGTGCTAGCAGCTTTAGCGGGGCGGTGGAGACCCAGTACTTC. Its protein product is CASSFSGAVETQYF.

The chain joins TRBV27 to TRBJ1-6, with unresolved D. In germline, CDR1 is MNHEY, CDR2 SMNVEV (reference sequence). The V and J ends lost 4 bases and 9 bases respectively, with 13 bases between them. This CDR3 contains 14 residues. The CDR3 coding sequence is TGTGCCAGCAGTTCCGGCAGGACCGTTTCACCCCTCCACTTT. Amino acid sequence: CASSSGRTVSPLHF.

This clone has just a few counts. This rearrangement joins TRBV10-3 to TRBJ1-5; unclear D gene. Germline V gene lookup returns CDR1 ENHRY and CDR2 SYGVKD. CDR3 length equals 13 residues. The germline V and J ends were trimmed by 8 bases and 0 bases, with 8 bases remaining between them. CDR3 coding DNA: TGTGCCATCGGTGGGAATAGCAATCAGCCCCAGCATTTT. Protein: CAIGGNSNQPQHF.